The clone carrying this T cell receptor beta chain has a count of ten or more. Its specificity is not known. Using its own MiXCR run on the 5' RACE reads, TCRdb lists one record per CDR3 protein. Of about 220,000 distinct CDR3 sequences in the sample, about 7.5% are singletons; the top ten hold less than 2%. This CDR3 spans 14 amino acids. V lost 0 bases, J lost 7 bases, and 14 bases lay in between. Germline assignment: CDR1 DFQATT and CDR2 SNEGSKA (reference sequence). The data originate from a study of identical twins. Healthy Caucasians supplied all donations. Study-level results: The more abundant beta clonotypes in cord blood had fewer insertions, and memory repertoires did not show this.

These data are also associated with another study on yellow fever vaccine responses in identical twins.

The sequencing input was memory (CD45RO+) T cells sorted from blood. This TCR was recovered from a woman aged 18 to 35 in good health. This chain joins TRBV20-1 and TRBJ2-3; D remains ambiguous. As DNA, the CDR3 is TGCAGTGCTAGAGATGTGGCCAACTCTCATACGCAGTATTTT. This sequence encodes CSARDVANSHTQYF.